The next 9 T cell receptor beta chains were all read from a single sample in a study of blood T cell repertoires in COVID-19. The assay was immunoSEQ multiplex PCR, and TCRdb's table has in-frame clones only and misses some. The sample yields some 270,000 clones, roughly 88% seen once. Sequencing was carried out using PBMCs or T cells enriched from blood (not recorded which). These receptors came from a woman younger than 45 who had recovered from COVID-19.

The V call is TRBV9, the J call TRBJ2-2, with D possibly being TRBD2 (5 bases). The CDR3 consists of 12 residues. Germline values: CDR1 SGDLS, CDR2 YYNGEE. Trimming stripped 0 bases from V and 8 bases from J, with 5 bases between. CDR3 DNA sequence: TGTGCCAGCAGCGTAGGCGGGGGGGAGCTGTTTTTT. This encodes CASSVGGGELFF.

The gene calls are TRBV6-6 and TRBJ1-2; perhaps TRBD1 as D (5 bases). The CDR3 is 14 amino acids. Germline V gene sequence: CDR1 MNHNY, CDR2 SVGAGI (reference sequence). V was clipped by 6 bases and J by 4 bases, with 15 bases between them. CDR3 DNA: TGTGCCAGCAGCCACCTGTCGGGGGGCTATGGCTACACCTTC. Amino acid sequence: CASSHLSGGYGYTF.

The chain combines TRBV5-4 with TRBJ2-7; possible D gene TRBD1, 5 bases. The germline CDR1 and CDR2 sequences are SGHNT and YYREEE (reference sequence). CDR3 length: 15 amino acids. With 0 bases removed from V and 5 bases from J, the gap between germline ends came to 15 bases. DNA for the CDR3: TGTGCCAGCAGCTTGGTAGGAGCCCCAGGGAACGAGCAGTACTTC. It encodes CASSLVGAPGNEQYF.

The chain combines TRBV30 with TRBJ2-1, with 7 nucleotides matching TRBD2. The junction had 8 bases not matched to a gene; V was cut back by 5 bases and J by 4 bases. Germline V gene lookup returns CDR1 GTSNPN and CDR2 SVGIG (reference sequence). This CDR3 contains 14 residues. As DNA, the CDR3 is TGTGCCTGGTCTCTCGGGGGGTCTTACAATGAGCAGTTCTTC. The encoded protein is CAWSLGGSYNEQFF.

The chain uses TRBV6-5 and TRBJ2-3, with 7 bases that match TRBD2. Germline assignment: CDR1 MNHEY and CDR2 SVGAGI. The CDR3 loop spans 14 amino acids. J was trimmed by 8 bases and V by 0 bases; bases with no gene match: 5. This CDR3 is CASSYSAGVGTQYF. The CDR3 nucleotides are TGTGCCAGCAGTTACTCCGCGGGGGTCGGTACGCAGTATTTT.

The chain has TRBV7-6 and TRBJ2-5, with TRBD2 identical over 9 bases. V lost 2 bases to trimming and J lost 4 bases; unmatched junction nucleotides: 5. Germline CDR1 reads SGHVS; CDR2 reads FNYEAQ. This CDR3 has 15 amino acids. This chain's CDR3 is CASSLTSSGIETQYF. CDR3 in DNA: TGTGCCAGCAGCTTAACCTCTAGCGGGATAGAGACCCAGTACTTC.

V usage is TRBV4-2 and J usage is TRBJ2-5, with TRBD2 as a possible D gene (7 bases). Germline V gives CDR1 LGHNA, CDR2 YNFKEQ. The CDR3 sequence is 17 residues long. The ends were cut back, 0 bases at V and 5 bases at J, with 19 bases in the middle. CDR3: CASSQEGGGIIRETQYF. In nucleotides, the CDR3 is TGTGCCAGCAGCCAAGAGGGAGGGGGAATTATTAGGGAGACCCAGTACTTC.

The chain carries TRBV28 and TRBJ1-2; 9 nucleotides align to TRBD1. The CDR3 is made up of 13 amino acids. V gave up 5 bases and J gave up 6 bases; unmatched junction bases: 4. Germline V gives CDR1 MDHEN, CDR2 SYDVKM. CDR3 coding DNA: TGTGCCAGCAGTGTCTACAGGGGGCATGGCTACACCTTC. Translated: CASSVYRGHGYTF.

The V and J genes are TRBV18 and TRBJ2-7, with 7 bases fitting TRBD2. Per the germline V gene, CDR1 is KGHSH and CDR2 is LQKENI. V was pared by 4 bases and J by 7 bases, with 10 bases of the junction left unmatched. The CDR3 contains 14 residues. CDR3 in DNA: TGTGCCAGCTCACGACTAGCCGGAGAGGGTGAGCAGTACTTC. It codes for CASSRLAGEGEQYF. The entire variable domain, with the rest obtained from reference TRBV18 and TRBJ2-7, is as follows: NAGVMQNPRHLVRRRGQEARLRCSPMKGHSHVYWYRQLPEEGLKFMVYLQKENIIDESGMPKERFSAEFPKEGPSILRIQQVVRGDSAAYFCASSRLAGEGEQYFGPGTRLTVT.